The next 11 T cell receptor beta chains were all read from a single sample in a study of blood T cell repertoires in COVID-19. Sequencing used immunoSEQ multiplex PCR; TCRdb keeps in-frame clones, though not all of them. The repertoire has fewer than 250,000 clones, 88% of them found once; the top ten carry about 4.5%. Source material: peripheral blood. The receptors here all came from a human donor in a cohort sampled during active COVID-19.

This chain uses TRBV3-1 (or the pseudogene TRBV3-2) with TRBJ2-3; TRBD2 might be the D (6 bases). CDR1 LGHDT and CDR2 YNNKEL come from the germline V gene (reference sequence). The CDR3 has 14 residues. V was cut by 1 base and J by 2 bases, with 7 bases left in between. The CDR3 sequence is CASSQGDFTDTQYF. As DNA, the CDR3 is TGTGCCAGCAGCCAAGGGGACTTCACAGATACGCAGTATTTT.

V is TRBV6-2 or TRBV6-3 and J is TRBJ1-2, with unresolved D. Germline V CDR1 and CDR2: MNHEY, SVGEGT. The V and J ends lost 2 bases and 3 bases respectively, with 7 bases between them. The CDR3 covers 13 residues. The CDR3 DNA is TGTGCCAGCAGTTACCGGGAGGACTATGGCTACACCTTC. Its protein product is CASSYREDYGYTF.

This chain connects TRBV6-2 or TRBV6-3 to TRBJ2-7, with 8 bases that match TRBD2. Germline loops: CDR1 MNHEY, CDR2 SVGEGT. The CDR3 spans 16 residues. After removal of 5 bases from V and 4 bases from J, the junction contained 13 bases not matched to a gene. This chain's CDR3 is CASSVQLAAVSYEQYF. The CDR3 coding sequence is TGTGCCAGCAGTGTCCAACTAGCGGCGGTTTCATACGAGCAGTACTTC.

V usage is TRBV19 and J usage is TRBJ1-2; 9 bases align to TRBD1. This CDR3 region has 15 residues. Germline V gene lookup returns CDR1 LNHDA and CDR2 SQIVND (reference sequence). V shed 6 bases and J 7 bases; nucleotides not matched to a gene: 12. The CDR3: CASSYGTQGALGYTF. Written as DNA, the CDR3 is TGTGCCAGTAGCTACGGAACACAGGGGGCGCTTGGCTACACCTTC.

The genes are TRBV5-1 and TRBJ2-5; 9 positions match TRBD2. The CDR3 length is 17 residues. With 2 bases clipped from V and 0 bases from J, the junction kept 8 bases outside the gene matches. Germline lookup yields CDR1 SGHRS and CDR2 YFSETQ. DNA for the CDR3: TGCGCCAGCAGCTTCATTGGACTAGCGCAATACCAAGAGACCCAGTACTTC. Its protein product is CASSFIGLAQYQETQYF.

The chain has TRBV7-2 and TRBJ1-2; 7 bases agree with TRBD1. Germline V CDR1 and CDR2: SGHTA, FQGNSA. This CDR3 contains 15 residues. V gave up 3 bases and J gave up 4 bases; unmatched junction bases: 8. CDR3 nucleotides: TGTGCCAGCAGCTTGGGGTTACAGGGGTCCTATGGCTACACCTTC. It specifies CASSLGLQGSYGYTF.

The CDR3 region has the DNA TGTGCCAGCAGCCCCAGGATAGCGGGAGTGAGGGAGCAGTACTTC. Its translation is CASSPRIAGVREQYF. The chain links TRBV7-2 to TRBJ2-7, with 9 nucleotides matching TRBD2. The CDR3 has 15 residues. Germline assignment: CDR1 SGHTA and CDR2 FQGNSA. J was trimmed by 7 bases and V by 5 bases; bases with no gene match: 12.

This CDR3 reads CASSTPSGQRNIQYF. The CDR3 DNA reads TGTGCCAGCAGCACACCGTCCGGACAGAGAAACATTCAGTACTTC. The chain employs TRBV7-9 and TRBJ2-4; tentatively, D is TRBD1 (6 bases). Trimming pared 5 bases from V and 6 bases from J, leaving 17 bases between. The CDR3 runs to 15 residues. Looked up from germline, CDR1 is SEHNR and CDR2 is FQNEAQ (reference sequence).

The chain is built from TRBV10-3 and TRBJ2-5; D gene unclear. This CDR3 has 14 residues. The ends were cut back, 0 bases at V and 2 bases at J, with 7 bases in the middle. Germline CDR1 is ENHRY and CDR2 is SYGVKD. Written as DNA, the CDR3 is TGTGCCATCAGTGAGTCGGGCTCACAAGAGACCCAGTACTTC. The encoded protein is CAISESGSQETQYF.

The rearrangement links TRBV7-8 to TRBJ2-1; D remains unclear. CDR1 and CDR2 (germline): SGHVS, FQNEAQ. V was pared by 2 bases and J by 4 bases, with 6 bases between. The CDR3 runs 13 residues. CDR3 sequence: CASSLIPYNEQFF. The CDR3 nucleotides read TGTGCCAGCAGCTTAATTCCATACAATGAGCAGTTCTTC.

The CDR3 here is CASRQPGLAGNEQFF. CDR3 DNA sequence: TGCGCCAGCAGACAGCCGGGACTAGCGGGCAATGAGCAGTTCTTC. V and J are TRBV5-1 and TRBJ2-1; 12 bases map to TRBD2. The CDR3 covers 15 residues. Germline V gene data show CDR1 as SGHRS and CDR2 as YFSETQ. With V trimmed by 5 bases and J by 6 bases, 6 bases remained unmatched. The variable domain in full, with the rest retrieved from reference TRBV5-1 and TRBJ2-1, is KAGVTQTPRYLIKTRGQQVTLSCSPISGHRSVSWYQQTPGQGLQFLFEYFSETQRNKGNFPGRFSGRQFSNSRSEMNVSTLELGDSALYLCASRQPGLAGNEQFFGPGTRLTVL.